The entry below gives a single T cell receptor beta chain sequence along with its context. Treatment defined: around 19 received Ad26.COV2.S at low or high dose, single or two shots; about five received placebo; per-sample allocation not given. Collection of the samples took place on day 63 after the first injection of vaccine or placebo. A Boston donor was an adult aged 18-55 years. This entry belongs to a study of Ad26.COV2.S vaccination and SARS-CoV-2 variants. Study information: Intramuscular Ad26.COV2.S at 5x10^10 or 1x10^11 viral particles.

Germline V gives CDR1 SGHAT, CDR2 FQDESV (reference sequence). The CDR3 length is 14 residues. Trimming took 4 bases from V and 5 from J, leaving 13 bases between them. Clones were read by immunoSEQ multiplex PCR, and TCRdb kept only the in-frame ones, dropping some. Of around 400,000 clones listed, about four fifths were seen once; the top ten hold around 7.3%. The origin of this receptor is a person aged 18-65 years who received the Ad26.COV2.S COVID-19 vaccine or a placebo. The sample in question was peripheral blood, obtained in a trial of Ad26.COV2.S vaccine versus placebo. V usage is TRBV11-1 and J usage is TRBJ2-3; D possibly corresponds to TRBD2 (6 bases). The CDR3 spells CASSSMTRGDTQYF. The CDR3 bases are TGTGCCAGCAGCTCCATGACTAGAGGAGATACGCAGTATTTT.